Following are 23 T cell receptor beta chains from one sample sequenced in a study of blood T cells in healthy people across ages. For the second PCR, which ran for about 7 to 11 cycles, a sample-barcoded 5' primer and a J-beta primer mix were used. TCRdb redid the calling of the 5' RACE reads with MiXCR, one entry per CDR3 protein. This sample has 1.5 million or so distinct CDR3 sequences; about 40% occur once, and the top ten carry approximately 7.9%. The sequencing input was blood. Receptors originate from a woman between 18 and 29 years old in good health.

This chain connects TRBV7-8 to TRBJ1-6; a possible D gene is TRBD1 (5 bases). Trimming stripped 4 bases from V and 7 bases from J, with 14 bases between. There are 15 residues in the CDR3. CDR1 and CDR2 (germline): SGHVS, FQNEAQ. CDR3 nucleotides: TGTGCCAGCAGCTCTTACCGGGACGGGAATTCACCCCTCCACTTT. Encoded protein: CASSSYRDGNSPLHF.

This clonotype came up a few times. This chain connects TRBV12-3 or TRBV12-4 to TRBJ2-5; unclear D gene. This CDR3 is 13 amino acids long. Between the trimmed V and J ends, which lost 4 bases and 2 bases, there was a span of 8 bases. The CDR3 nucleotides are TGTGCCAGCAGTTCGGTTGAACAAGAGACCCAGTACTTC. Its translation is CASSSVEQETQYF.

This sequence joins TRBV7-2 and TRBJ2-3; no firm D call. Trimming took off 6 bases at V and 4 bases at J, with 20 bases between the two ends. The CDR3 runs to 16 residues. Germline V CDR1 and CDR2: SGHTA, FQGNSA. For the CDR3, the DNA is TGTGCCAGCAGTCAGCTCCCGACGATGGCCTCAGATACGCAGTATTTT. Translating gives CASSQLPTMASDTQYF.

Of note for this clonotype: At one end the junction does not follow the germline gene, possibly because of a read error. J is TRBJ2-7 and V is TRBV29-1; the D gene is possibly TRBD1 (6 bases). CDR1 SQVTM and CDR2 ANQGSEA come from the germline V gene. CDR3 size: 13 residues. CDR3 protein: CGVDGGFGDEQYF. Here the CDR3 DNA reads TGCGGCGTTGATGGGGGCTTCGGCGACGAGCAGTACTTC.

The DNA for the CDR3 is TGTGCCAGCAGCTTCCGGTGGCGCTTAAACAATGAGCAGTTCTTC. Encoded protein: CASSFRWRLNNEQFF. The V gene is TRBV7-9, the J gene TRBJ2-1; D remains unclear. V was pared by 3 bases and J by 5 bases, with 14 bases between. The CDR3 totals 15 residues. Germline CDR1 and CDR2: SEHNR and FQNEAQ (reference sequence).

V usage is TRBV12-3 or TRBV12-4 and J usage is TRBJ1-5; the D gene is possibly TRBD1 (6 bases). This CDR3 contains 14 residues. Trimming stripped 6 bases from V and 3 bases from J, with 12 bases between. CDR3 in DNA: TGTGCCAGCAGCCCAAACAGGGTCAATCAGCCCCAGCATTTT. Translation: CASSPNRVNQPQHF.

The chain carries TRBV2 and TRBJ2-5, with 10 bases matching TRBD2. CDR1 and CDR2 (germline): SNHLY, FYNNEI. This CDR3 contains 17 residues. J lost 5 bases, V lost 8 bases, and 17 bases had no gene match. The CDR3 coding sequence is TGTGCCAGCTTGGTTCAAGCGGGAGGGCCGGGTTTGGAGACCCAGTACTTC. Translating gives CASLVQAGGPGLETQYF.

V usage is TRBV2 and J usage is TRBJ1-1; no definite D call. V lost 4 bases and J lost 1, with 7 bases in between. The germline V gene has CDR1 SNHLY and CDR2 FYNNEI. This CDR3 comprises 13 residues. The DNA for the CDR3 is TGTGCCAGCAGTGTACAGCCGAACACTGAAGCTTTCTTT. It yields the protein CASSVQPNTEAFF.

The V call is TRBV20-1, the J call TRBJ2-7; TRBD1 is a possible D gene (6 bases). The CDR3 is 15 amino acids. Trimming took off 6 bases at V and 0 bases at J, with 18 bases between the two ends. CDR1 and CDR2 (germline): DFQATT, SNEGSKA (reference sequence). The CDR3 loop reads CSAKQPGGSSYEQYF. The CDR3 bases are TGCAGTGCGAAACAACCTGGGGGCTCCTCCTACGAGCAGTACTTC.

Many counts were recorded for this clonotype. At one of its ends the junction is not consistent with the germline gene, which may arise from a read error. The rearrangement links TRBV5-1 to TRBJ1-1, with D possibly being TRBD1 (5 bases). This CDR3 has 14 amino acids. CDR1 is SGHRS, CDR2 YFSETQ, per germline. The CDR3 DNA follows: TGTGCCAGCTCATTAGAGAGGGGGAACACTGAAGCTTTCTTT. This gives the protein CASSLERGNTEAFF.

This sequence joins TRBV30 and TRBJ1-5, with D possibly matching TRBD1 (6 bases). Germline loops: CDR1 GTSNPN, CDR2 SVGIG (reference sequence). This CDR3 is built from 13 residues. Trimming cost V 0 bases and J 7 bases, with 10 bases left between them. CDR3 DNA sequence: TGTGCCTGGAGTGTTACAGGGCTGCAGCCCCAGCATTTT. Its translation is CAWSVTGLQPQHF.

This clonotype has ten or more counts. V gene TRBV12-3 or TRBV12-4 combines with J gene TRBJ2-7; D is unclear. The V end was cut by 10 bases, the J end by 3 bases, with 13 bases between. The CDR3 totals 12 residues. The CDR3 DNA reads TGTGCCACCTCGGACCTCCGCTACGAGCAGTACTTC. It encodes CATSDLRYEQYF.

The CDR3 DNA reads TGTGCCACCAGCAGGGACAGGGTTGGGGAGACCCAGTTCTTC. Its translation: CATSRDRVGETQFF. The rearrangement uses TRBV15 and TRBJ2-1; TRBD1 aligns across 8 bases. Germline CDR1 LNHNV, CDR2 YYDKDF (reference sequence). After removal of 3 bases from V and 13 bases from J, the junction contained 11 bases not matched to a gene. The CDR3 consists of 14 residues.

The V and J genes are TRBV5-5 and TRBJ1-1, with TRBD1 matching over 8 bases. The germline gives CDR1 SGHKS, CDR2 YYEKEE (reference sequence). The CDR3 is 15 residues long. Unmatched junction bases numbered 5, after V lost 4 bases and J lost 0 bases. CDR3 sequence reads: CASSVQGALNTEAFF. The CDR3 DNA is TGTGCCAGCAGCGTGCAGGGGGCCCTGAACACTGAAGCTTTCTTT.

The chain is built from TRBV29-1 and TRBJ2-5, with D unclear. Deletions cut 5 bases from V and 1 base from J, with 8 bases between. CDR1 and CDR2 (germline): SQVTM, ANQGSEA. The CDR3 loop spans 12 amino acids. CDR3 bases: TGCAGCGTTCTCAGCGTCCAAGAGACCCAGTACTTC. This codes for CSVLSVQETQYF. The whole variable domain, remainder taken from reference TRBV29-1 and TRBJ2-5, is SAVISQKPSRDICQRGTSLTIQCQVDSQVTMMFWYRQQPGQSLTLIATANQGSEATYESGFVIDKFPISRPNLTFSTLTVSNMSPEDSSIYLCSVLSVQETQYFGPGTRLLVL.

J is TRBJ2-5 and V is TRBV25-1; D remains ambiguous. V lost 6 bases and J 0 bases, leaving 5 bases between the germline ends. The germline gives CDR1 MGHDK, CDR2 SYGVNS. The CDR3 spans 12 residues. CDR3 DNA: TGTGCCAGCAGGCTGGACCAAGAGACCCAGTACTTC. Protein: CASRLDQETQYF.

The chain links TRBV7-3 to TRBJ2-1, with no clear D. The CDR3 length is 13 residues. V lost 11 bases to trimming and J lost 5 bases, with 16 bases between them. CDR1 SGHTA and CDR2 FQGTGA come from the germline V gene. CDR3 nucleotide sequence: TGTGCCTCAGGTAGGGCTCGAAACAATGAGCAGTTCTTC. The encoded protein is CASGRARNNEQFF.

This clonotype came up a few times. The gene calls are TRBV29-1 and TRBJ2-1, with D uncertain. The length of the CDR3 is 14 residues. Trimming pared 4 bases from V and 0 bases from J, leaving 10 bases between. In germline, CDR1 is SQVTM, CDR2 ANQGSEA. CDR3 residues: CSVVPWGSYNEQFF. The CDR3 bases are TGCAGCGTTGTGCCGTGGGGCTCCTACAATGAGCAGTTCTTC.

The chain recombines TRBV30 with TRBJ2-1; D ambiguous. Germline lookup yields CDR1 GTSNPN and CDR2 SVGIG (reference sequence). This CDR3 has 11 residues. V lost 5 bases to trimming and J lost 9 bases, with 11 bases between them. CDR3 in amino acids: CAWDQVSEQFF. Written as DNA, the CDR3 is TGTGCCTGGGACCAGGTTTCTGAGCAGTTCTTC.

The chain carries TRBV12-3 or TRBV12-4 and TRBJ1-1, with TRBD1 as a possible D gene (6 bases). V was pared by 3 bases and J by 2 bases, with 16 bases between. This CDR3 region has 16 residues. The CDR3 bases are TGTGCCAGCAGTTTGCAGGGGCCGCCTTTTAACACTGAAGCTTTCTTT. This translates into CASSLQGPPFNTEAFF.

The V call is TRBV7-9, the J call TRBJ2-1; 7 positions agree with TRBD2. V lost 5 bases to trimming and J lost 7 bases; unmatched junction nucleotides: 5. The CDR3 length is 13 residues. In germline, CDR1 is SEHNR, CDR2 FQNEAQ (reference sequence). CDR3 nucleotides: TGTGCCAGCAGCCGGGGACTATTTAATGAGCAGTTCTTC. Its translation is CASSRGLFNEQFF.

Only a few counts were recorded for this clonotype. The V call is TRBV7-2, the J call TRBJ2-3; D not certain. CDR1 SGHTA and CDR2 FQGNSA come from the germline V gene. CDR3 length: 15 amino acids. Trimming cost V 3 bases and J 4 bases, with 14 bases left between them. This CDR3 reads CASSFVVNSADTQYF. Written as DNA, the CDR3 is TGTGCCAGCAGCTTCGTTGTGAATTCCGCAGATACGCAGTATTTT.

This sequence joins TRBV27 and TRBJ2-1; no reliable D call. The J call may be mistaken, given a closer DNA end match to TRBJ2-7. The CDR3 is made up of 15 amino acids. In germline, CDR1 is MNHEY, CDR2 SMNVEV (reference sequence). For the CDR3, the DNA is TGTGCCAGCAGGGTTAGCCCCCACAATTACAATGAGCAGTACTTC. It yields the protein CASRVSPHNYNEQYF.